The source of this T cell receptor (beta chain) is a study of shared clonotypes between healthy human individuals. This CDR3 region has 16 residues. From germline, CDR1 is MNHEY and CDR2 SMNVEV (reference sequence). Here immunoSEQ multiplex PCR was the method, and the copy in TCRdb shows in-frame clones only, minus some. Of approximately 700,000 clones listed, roughly 72% are singletons. Comment on this clone: A read error may produce the germline difference seen at one junction end.

Specimen: memory CD4+ T cells sorted from blood. Indicated subset: CD45RA-negative fraction. The sequence was collected from a woman under 40 in good health. V usage is TRBV27 and J usage is TRBJ2-7, with D tentatively TRBD1 or TRBD2 (5 bases each). CDR3 DNA: TGTGCCAGCAGTTTAAGGTATACCGGGGCCACCTACGAGCAGGACTTC. This translates into CASSLRYTGATYEQDF.